A single sample gave rise to the 14 T cell receptor beta chains below, sequenced in a study of identical twins. TCRdb reanalysed the 5' RACE reads using MiXCR and keeps one entry per CDR3 protein. The profile shows roughly 1,500,000 distinct CDR3 sequences, about 31% of them singletons. Material: cord blood. The receptors derive from a newborn girl in good health.

V gene TRBV5-1 combines with J gene TRBJ1-2; 8 nucleotides align to TRBD1. The CDR3 is 12 residues long. The ends lost 7 bases at V and 8 bases at J; junction bases unmatched: 7. Per germline, CDR1 SGHRS and CDR2 YFSETQ. The CDR3 sequence is CASSRQGRGYTF. The CDR3 DNA follows: TGCGCCAGCTCAAGACAGGGGCGCGGCTACACCTTC.

The chain combines TRBV28 with TRBJ2-7; 9 nucleotides line up with TRBD1. The germline V gene encodes CDR1 MDHEN and CDR2 SYDVKM. The CDR3 consists of 17 residues. V shed 7 bases, J shed 0 bases, and the junction held 13 bases outside the gene matches. This CDR3 is CASTPLLSTGGSYEQYF. As DNA, the CDR3 is TGTGCCAGCACCCCCCTCCTCTCGACAGGGGGCTCCTACGAGCAGTACTTC.

V and J are TRBV20-1 and TRBJ2-3; possibly TRBD1 or TRBD2 for D (5 bases each). This CDR3 contains 15 residues. CDR1 DFQATT and CDR2 SNEGSKA come from the germline V gene (reference sequence). Deletions cut 6 bases from V and 1 base from J, with 17 bases between. The CDR3: CSAAKGPFGTDTQYF. CDR3 nucleotides: TGCAGTGCGGCCAAGGGACCCTTCGGCACAGATACGCAGTATTTT.

This clonotype appeared a few times. This rearrangement joins TRBV12-5 to TRBJ2-1, with 16 nucleotides matching TRBD2. J was trimmed by 6 bases and V by 2 bases; bases with no gene match: 13. CDR3 length: 20 residues. Germline V gene lookup returns CDR1 LGHNT and CDR2 FRNRAP. The CDR3 bases are TGTGCTAGTGGTTTGCCGCCGGGACTAGCGGGAGGGCCCAACCTCAATGAGCAGTTCTTC. This encodes CASGLPPGLAGGPNLNEQFF.

The sample holds a few counts of this clonotype. The chain is built from TRBV11-2 and TRBJ2-5, with 9 bases fitting TRBD2. With V trimmed by 5 bases and J by 11 bases, 36 bases remained unmatched. Germline V gene lookup returns CDR1 SGHAT and CDR2 FQNNGV. The CDR3 loop spans 22 amino acids. The CDR3, as DNA: TGTGCCAGCAGCAATAGTGGTCGAAGGGGCGGTAGCGGGAGATTCCCCTACAATGAGCAGTACTTC. It codes for CASSNSGRRGGSGRFPYNEQYF.

The chain carries TRBV11-2 and TRBJ2-5; 12 bases map to TRBD1. V shed 3 bases, J shed 8 bases, and the junction held 4 bases outside the gene matches. Germline loops: CDR1 SGHAT, CDR2 FQNNGV. CDR3 length: 14 amino acids. In nucleotides, the CDR3 is TGTGCCAGCAGCTTGGGACAGGGGGCACAAACCCAGTACTTC. This translates into CASSLGQGAQTQYF.

This clonotype was recorded a few times. V gene TRBV6-5 combines with J gene TRBJ1-6; 8 bases align to TRBD1. The CDR3 covers 15 residues. The germline gives CDR1 MNHEY, CDR2 SVGAGI. Trimming took 7 bases from V and 5 from J; bases not matched to a gene: 7. CDR3 loop: CASNKDRAHNSPLHF. CDR3 DNA: TGTGCCAGCAACAAGGACAGGGCCCATAATTCACCCCTCCACTTT.

This clonotype was seen only a few times. V and J are TRBV5-4 and TRBJ2-3; TRBD2 matches 8 bases. Germline V gene sequence: CDR1 SGHNT, CDR2 YYREEE (reference sequence). After removal of 7 bases from V and 0 bases from J, the junction contained 10 bases not matched to a gene. This CDR3 spans 16 amino acids. The CDR3 sequence: CASAPGLAGSTDTQYF. The CDR3 region has the DNA TGTGCCAGCGCCCCCGGTTTAGCGGGAAGCACAGATACGCAGTATTTT.

Note on this clonotype: At one boundary the junction diverges from the germline segment, which might be a read error. The chain recombines TRBV5-1 with TRBJ2-1; 10 bases map to TRBD2. The germline V gene encodes CDR1 SGHRS and CDR2 YFSETQ. The CDR3 is made up of 22 amino acids. CDR3 nucleotides: TGCGCCAGCAGCTTGCTGATCGTAGCGGGAGGTCCCACCTTAAAACCCTACAGTGAGCAGTTCTTC. Its translation: CASSLLIVAGGPTLKPYSEQFF.

The chain uses TRBV4-1 and TRBJ2-1; 11 bases line up with TRBD2. The closer fit of TRBJ2-7 to the DNA end suggests the J call may be wrong. CDR3 length: 17 residues. Germline CDR1 and CDR2: MGHRA and YSYEKL. CDR3 nucleotide sequence: TGCGCCAGCAGCCAAGATCCAGGGACTAGCGGTTACAATGAGCAGTACTTC. Its protein is CASSQDPGTSGYNEQYF.

This clonotype was seen a handful of times. V is TRBV20-1 and J is TRBJ2-7; the D gene is possibly TRBD2 (5 bases). The CDR3 totals 14 residues. CDR1 and CDR2 (germline): DFQATT, SNEGSKA (reference sequence). CDR3 bases: TGCAGGGCAGGTGGTCTAACTAGATCCTACGAGCAGTACTTC. It codes for CRAGGLTRSYEQYF.

This clonotype has a handful of counts. The chain is built from TRBV4-2 and TRBJ2-5, with D tentatively TRBD1 (6 bases). The germline V gene encodes CDR1 LGHNA and CDR2 YNFKEQ. CDR3 size: 19 residues. V shed 0 bases and J shed 4 bases, with 24 bases lying between them. CDR3 amino acids: CASSQEGAYSAGVSETQYF. CDR3 nucleotide sequence: TGTGCCAGCAGCCAAGAGGGGGCTTATAGCGCAGGAGTATCAGAGACCCAGTACTTC.

Only a few counts were recorded for this clonotype. The chain links TRBV12-3 or TRBV12-4 to TRBJ2-7, with D possibly matching TRBD2 (6 bases). The V end was cut by 3 bases, the J end by 0 bases, with 9 bases between. The CDR3 has 14 residues. As DNA, the CDR3 is TGTGCCAGCAGTTTTTACGGGAGCTCCTACGAGCAGTACTTC. Translated, it gives CASSFYGSSYEQYF.

In its sample, this clonotype was seen a few times. This chain uses TRBV12-3 or TRBV12-4 with TRBJ1-6; 9 bases map to TRBD1. J was trimmed by 9 bases and V by 5 bases; bases with no gene match: 5. The CDR3 runs 14 residues. CDR3 sequence (DNA): TGTGCCAGCAGTATACAGGGGGCTGGTTCACCCCTCCACTTT. This sequence encodes CASSIQGAGSPLHF.